The 14 T cell receptor beta chains below were found in one sample sequenced in a study of control samples from healthy donors and cancer patients. TCRdb's copy holds only in-frame clones and misses some; the assay was immunoSEQ multiplex PCR. The sample has tens of thousands of clones, roughly 90% seen once. The material sequenced was blood. The receptors were gathered from a man aged 45-60 years in good health.

This sequence joins TRBV19 and TRBJ1-2; possibly TRBD1 for D (5 bases). V gave up 10 bases and J gave up 7 bases, with 16 bases separating them. The CDR3 length is 12 residues. Germline assignment: CDR1 LNHDA and CDR2 SQIVND (reference sequence). In DNA form, the CDR3 reads TGTGCCACCCTACGGCAGGGAATTGGCTACACCTTC. Residues: CATLRQGIGYTF.

In this sample, this clone turned up once. The chain links TRBV9 to TRBJ2-7; 11 bases line up with TRBD2. Germline CDR1 and CDR2: SGDLS and YYNGEE. V trimming: 0 bases; J trimming: 2 bases; junction bases outside the gene matches: 4. This CDR3 spans 16 amino acids. CDR3 region: CASSVGRLAGTYEQYF. The DNA of the CDR3 is TGTGCCAGCAGCGTAGGACGACTAGCGGGGACCTACGAGCAGTACTTC.

Regarding this clone: No conserved phenylalanine or tryptophan ends this CDR3, so it is likely a read error. It is unclear where the CDR3 begins or ends on the DNA, so no DNA is shown, and the CDR3 is as TCRdb lists it. The chain couples TRBV14 to TRBJ1-2. The CDR3 adds up to 11 amino acids, both ends counted. Per germline, CDR1 SGHDN and CDR2 FVKESK. The CDR3 is CASSQNEWQQL.

This chain uses TRBV5-1 with TRBJ2-6; D may be TRBD1 or TRBD2 (6 bases each). Germline V gene lookup returns CDR1 SGHRS and CDR2 YFSETQ. CDR3 length: 18 amino acids. Deletions cut 3 bases from V and 0 bases from J, with 16 bases between. The CDR3 spells CASSSRQAGSSGANVLTF. CDR3 DNA: TGCGCCAGCAGCTCCAGACAGGCGGGGAGCTCTGGGGCCAACGTCCTGACTTTC.

The CDR3 loop is CASSFTSSLRSYEQYF. CDR3 DNA: TGTGCCAGCAGTTTTACTAGTTCCCTCAGATCCTACGAGCAGTACTTC. The gene calls are TRBV5-6 and TRBJ2-7; TRBD2 might be the D (5 bases). This CDR3 is built from 16 residues. CDR1 and CDR2 (germline): SGHDT, YYEEEE. Deletions cut 5 bases from V and 1 base from J, with 19 bases between.

The chain joins TRBV9 to TRBJ2-7; D may be TRBD2 (5 bases). CDR1 and CDR2 from the germline V gene are SGDLS and YYNGEE. CDR3 length: 14 residues. Trimming cost V 4 bases and J 0 bases, with 11 bases left between them. CDR3 protein: CASSSSGSSYEQYF. The CDR3 coding sequence is TGTGCCAGCAGCTCCAGCGGTAGCTCCTACGAGCAGTACTTC.

The chain carries TRBV7-9 and TRBJ2-5, with 12 bases that match TRBD2. The CDR3 consists of 17 residues. The V segment lost 4 bases and the J segment 2 bases; nucleotides outside the gene matches: 8. Looked up from germline, CDR1 is SEHNR and CDR2 is FQNEAQ (reference sequence). As DNA, the CDR3 is TGTGCCAGCAGCTCCGGGACTAGCGGGCTTACACAAGAGACCCAGTACTTC. It encodes CASSSGTSGLTQETQYF.

In this sample, this clone turned up a few times. The CDR3 loop reads CASSFKGTGNSPLHF. The CDR3 DNA sequence: TGCGCCAGCAGCTTTAAGGGGACAGGTAATTCACCCCTCCACTTT. The chain employs TRBV5-1 and TRBJ1-6, with TRBD1 matching 8 bases. V was clipped by 2 bases and J by 6 bases; unmatched bases: 4. In germline, CDR1 is SGHRS, CDR2 YFSETQ. The CDR3 is 15 residues long.

CDR3 coding DNA: TGTGCCAGCTCAGATACTACCACAGATACGCAGTATTTT. It is translated as CASSDTTTDTQYF. The V call is TRBV18, the J call TRBJ2-3, with D unclear. Trimming removed 5 bases at V and 2 bases at J, with 8 bases between. There are 13 residues in the CDR3. Germline V gene lookup returns CDR1 KGHSH and CDR2 LQKENI.

J is TRBJ2-3 and V is TRBV5-1; 7 bases agree with TRBD1. The CDR3 totals 15 residues. J gave up 5 bases and V 3 bases, and 9 bases lay outside the gene matches. The germline gives CDR1 SGHRS, CDR2 YFSETQ. CDR3: CASSYQDRTGDTQYF. For the CDR3, the DNA is TGCGCCAGCAGCTACCAGGACAGGACGGGAGATACGCAGTATTTT.

The gene calls are TRBV9 and TRBJ2-2; D unresolved. This CDR3 comprises 15 residues. V was trimmed by 2 bases and J by 1 base, leaving 9 bases between them. The germline V gene has CDR1 SGDLS and CDR2 YYNGEE. CDR3 coding DNA: TGTGCCAGCAGCGTGAGCGAGTGGAACACCGGGGAGCTGTTTTTT. It yields the protein CASSVSEWNTGELFF.

The J gene is TRBJ2-3, the V gene TRBV9, with unresolved D. CDR1 and CDR2 from the germline V gene are SGDLS and YYNGEE. The CDR3 length is 12 residues. Trimming removed 0 bases from V and 4 bases from J, with 3 bases in between. The CDR3 DNA reads as TGTGCCAGCAGCGTAGTGTCAGATACGCAGTATTTT. It yields the protein CASSVVSDTQYF.

The sample holds one count of this clone. Other DNA sequences within the sample encode an identical CDR3. The chain uses TRBV24-1 and TRBJ2-7; D could derive from TRBD1 or TRBD2 (5 bases each). The CDR3 has 15 residues. Germline assignment: CDR1 KGHDR and CDR2 SFDVKD. V was shortened by 5 bases and J by 0 bases, with 13 bases between the two germline ends. The CDR3 region is CATSAPGRSSYEQYF. The CDR3 bases are TGTGCCACCAGTGCGCCGGGACGGTCCTCCTACGAGCAGTACTTC.

The chain carries TRBV5-1 and TRBJ2-7, with D possibly TRBD1 on 5 matching bases. Germline CDR1 SGHRS, CDR2 YFSETQ. Trimming cost V 4 bases and J 2 bases, with 13 bases left between them. CDR3 length: 14 amino acids. CDR3 in DNA: TGCGCCAGCAGCCCATCCGTAGGGGCCTACGAGCAGTACTTC. It yields the protein CASSPSVGAYEQYF.